This T cell receptor (beta chain) was identified during a study of cytomegalovirus exposure and HLA in healthy donors. This CDR3 region has 14 residues. With 7 bases removed from V and 7 bases from J, the gap between germline ends came to 14 bases. CDR1 is MNHNS, CDR2 SASEGT, per germline. This clone occurred a few times. Some clones are missing from TCRdb's copy, which holds only in-frame ones; the method was immunoSEQ multiplex PCR. The sample shows some 99,000 clones, almost 90% of them seen only once. V and J are TRBV6-1 and TRBJ1-6, with D unresolved. This clonotype was obtained from a woman aged 18 to 35 in good health and CMV-seronegative. Sequencing used PBMCs. The CDR3 bases are TGTGCCAGCACAGATTGGCTCGCCAATTCACCCCTCCACTTT. This sequence encodes CASTDWLANSPLHF.